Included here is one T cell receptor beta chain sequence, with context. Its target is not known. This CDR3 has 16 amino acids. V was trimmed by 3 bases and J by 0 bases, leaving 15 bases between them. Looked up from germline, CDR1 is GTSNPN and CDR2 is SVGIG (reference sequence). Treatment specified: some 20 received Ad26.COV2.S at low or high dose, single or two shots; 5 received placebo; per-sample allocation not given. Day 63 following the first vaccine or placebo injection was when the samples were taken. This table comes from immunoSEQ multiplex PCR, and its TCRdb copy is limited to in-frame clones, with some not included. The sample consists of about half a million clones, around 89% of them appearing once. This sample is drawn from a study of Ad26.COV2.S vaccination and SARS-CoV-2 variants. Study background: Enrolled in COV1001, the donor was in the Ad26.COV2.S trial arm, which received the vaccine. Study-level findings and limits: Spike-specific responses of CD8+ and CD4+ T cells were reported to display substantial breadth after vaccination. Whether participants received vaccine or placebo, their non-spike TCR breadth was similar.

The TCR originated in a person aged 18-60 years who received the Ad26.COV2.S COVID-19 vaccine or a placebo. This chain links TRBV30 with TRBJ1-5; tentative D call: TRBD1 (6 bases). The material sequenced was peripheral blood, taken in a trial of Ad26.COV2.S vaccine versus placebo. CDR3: CAWRLRGQNSNQPQHF. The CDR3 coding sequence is TGTGCCTGGAGACTCCGCGGACAGAATAGCAATCAGCCCCAGCATTTT.